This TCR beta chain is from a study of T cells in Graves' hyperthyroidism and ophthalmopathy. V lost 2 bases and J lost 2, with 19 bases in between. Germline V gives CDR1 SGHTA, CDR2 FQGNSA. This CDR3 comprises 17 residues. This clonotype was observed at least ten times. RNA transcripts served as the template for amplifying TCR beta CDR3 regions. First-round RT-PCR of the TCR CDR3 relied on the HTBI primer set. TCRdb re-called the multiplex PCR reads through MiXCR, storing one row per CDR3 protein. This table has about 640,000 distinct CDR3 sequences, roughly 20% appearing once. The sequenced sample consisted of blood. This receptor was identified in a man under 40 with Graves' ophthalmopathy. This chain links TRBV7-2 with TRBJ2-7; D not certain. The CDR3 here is CASSLFPLTSGAYEQYF. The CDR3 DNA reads TGTGCCAGCAGCTTATTTCCACTGACGTCGGGTGCCTACGAGCAGTACTTC.